The sequence of this T cell receptor beta chain was determined in a study of shared T cell receptors in the human thymus. This CDR3 is built from 16 residues. V lost 5 bases and J lost 3, with 20 bases in between. Germline CDR1 SEHNR, CDR2 FQNEAQ (reference sequence). Assay: immunoSEQ multiplex PCR; the TCRdb copy retains only in-frame clones and omits some. The sample shows approximately 730,000 clones, 70% to 90% of them seen only once. These data are also associated with another study on human thymus T cells. That report adds: It looked as if thymic and blood repertoires used V and J genes in a biased way. Related studies noted strongly shared thymic repertoires across unrelated people.

The TCR originated in a girl younger than two with a congenital heart defect. V usage is TRBV7-9 and J usage is TRBJ2-7; the D gene is possibly TRBD1 (6 bases). The sample was thymocytes. For the CDR3, the DNA is TGTGCCAGCAGCCCGCCCGGGACATTTGTGCGCTACGAGCAGTACTTC. This codes for CASSPPGTFVRYEQYF. The entire variable domain, with the rest obtained from reference TRBV7-9 and TRBJ2-7, is as follows: DTGVSQNPRHKITKRGQNVTFRCDPISEHNRLYWYRQTLGQGPEFLTYFQNEAQLEKSRLLSDRFSAERPKGSFSTLEIQRTEQGDSAMYLCASSPPGTFVRYEQYFGPGTRLTVT.